This is a list of T cell receptor beta chains from one sample in a study of siplizumab effects on memory and regulatory T cells. Produced via immunoSEQ multiplex PCR; TCRdb's table is partial and in-frame only. The table records around 100,000 clones, approximately 91% of them present only once. The sample consisted of non-Treg CD4+ T cells sorted from blood. The receptors were gathered from a human donor in good health. CDR3s include the opening cysteine and the closing phenylalanine or tryptophan. Size is stated for part of the rows, as once, few or many counts, or as a class when the clone is expanded.

cdr3_aa v_call clone_size j_call
CASSVHQAGGTDTQYF TRBV9 - TRBJ2-3
CSVRANTNQPQHF TRBV29-1 - TRBJ1-5
CAWAAVEGFGGYTF TRBV30 - TRBJ1-2
CASSPRTRASYEQYF TRBV6-6 - TRBJ2-7
CASRGTGAPSKEGNTEAFF TRBV7-9 - TRBJ1-1
CASSPTGDQPQHF TRBV18 - TRBJ1-5
CASGVRDRGREQFF TRBV12-5 - TRBJ2-1
CASSQTGENEKLFF TRBV5-4 - TRBJ1-4
CASSLGVGYEQYF TRBV28 - TRBJ2-7
CASSSLAGKHGELFF TRBV5-1 - TRBJ2-2
CASSAGGFSNTEAFF TRBV10-3 - TRBJ1-1
CASSQPGTSLTYEQYF TRBV4-2 - TRBJ2-7
CASRLKDGTDTQYF TRBV27 - TRBJ2-3
CAIGTGAANYGYTF TRBV10-3 - TRBJ1-2
CASALTDTDTQYF TRBV6-1 - TRBJ2-3
CAISTSGTYEQYF TRBV10-3 - TRBJ2-7
CASSDPGRFDGYTF TRBV6-1 - TRBJ1-2
CASGLVQGERETQYF TRBV12-5 - TRBJ2-5
CASSESNQPQHF TRBV2 - TRBJ1-5
CASIPTSGRLGTDTQYF TRBV28 once TRBJ2-3
CASSSSGAGYNEQFF TRBV5-4 - TRBJ2-1
CAWGVGVYEQYF TRBV30 - TRBJ2-7
CASSLVASGQSYEQYF TRBV7-2 - TRBJ2-7
CASSSSIRGLADYNEQFF TRBV7-9 - TRBJ2-1
CASTPGRGNTEAFF TRBV7-2 once TRBJ1-1
CASSHRVYGYTF TRBV6-1 - TRBJ1-2
CASSWGQGSQPQHF TRBV5-5 - TRBJ1-5
CASSQNGGREQFF TRBV27 - TRBJ2-1
CASSLTGGVQYGYTF TRBV27 - TRBJ1-2
CASSHRGGDTGELFF TRBV11-3 - TRBJ2-2
CASSPTPQGLYGYTF TRBV18 - TRBJ1-2
CASSLRPGYEQYF TRBV7-2 - TRBJ2-7
CASSVVGRGGEKLFF TRBV9 - TRBJ1-4
CASSFNSADQETQYF TRBV27 - TRBJ2-5
CASSGGTGGNFGYTF TRBV9 - TRBJ1-2
CAIRSGSEETQYF TRBV10-3 - TRBJ2-5
CASTVAGGGDTQYF TRBV28 - TRBJ2-3
CSVAGTSGKNGETQYF TRBV29-1 - TRBJ2-5